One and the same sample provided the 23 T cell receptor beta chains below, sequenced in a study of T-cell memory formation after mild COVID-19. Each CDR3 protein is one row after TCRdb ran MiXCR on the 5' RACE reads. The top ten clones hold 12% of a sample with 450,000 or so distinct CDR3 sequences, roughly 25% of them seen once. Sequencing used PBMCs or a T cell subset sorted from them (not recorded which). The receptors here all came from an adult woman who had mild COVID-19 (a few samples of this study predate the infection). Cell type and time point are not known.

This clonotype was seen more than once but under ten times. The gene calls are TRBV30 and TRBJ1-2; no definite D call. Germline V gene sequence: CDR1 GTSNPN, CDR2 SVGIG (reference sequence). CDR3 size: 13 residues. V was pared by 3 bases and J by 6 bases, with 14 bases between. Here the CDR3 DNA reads TGTGCCTGGAGCCCCCAGGCGCTGAATGGCTACACCTTC. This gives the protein CAWSPQALNGYTF.

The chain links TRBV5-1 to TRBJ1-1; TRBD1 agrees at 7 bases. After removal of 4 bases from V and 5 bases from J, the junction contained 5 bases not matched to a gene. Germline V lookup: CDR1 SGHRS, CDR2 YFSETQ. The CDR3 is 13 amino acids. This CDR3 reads CASSRGQVTEAFF. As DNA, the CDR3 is TGCGCCAGCAGCAGGGGGCAAGTTACTGAAGCTTTCTTT.

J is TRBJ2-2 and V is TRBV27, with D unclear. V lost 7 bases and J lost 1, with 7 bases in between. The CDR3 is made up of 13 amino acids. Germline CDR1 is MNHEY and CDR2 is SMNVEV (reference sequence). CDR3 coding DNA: TGTGCCAGCACAACTCAGAACACCGGGGAGCTGTTTTTT. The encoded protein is CASTTQNTGELFF.

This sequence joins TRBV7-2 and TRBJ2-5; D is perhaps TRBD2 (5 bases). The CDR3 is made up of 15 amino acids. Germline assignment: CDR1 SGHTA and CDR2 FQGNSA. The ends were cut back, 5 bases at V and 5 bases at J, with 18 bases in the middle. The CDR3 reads CASSPSTGYFETQYF. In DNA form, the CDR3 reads TGTGCCAGCAGCCCCTCAACGGGGTATTTCGAGACCCAGTACTTC.

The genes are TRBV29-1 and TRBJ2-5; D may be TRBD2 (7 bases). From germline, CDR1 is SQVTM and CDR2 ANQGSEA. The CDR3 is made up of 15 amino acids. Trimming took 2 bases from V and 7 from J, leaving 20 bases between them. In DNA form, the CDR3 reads TGCAGCGTTGAATCCCCAGCTGGGGGGGCCGGGACCCAGTACTTC. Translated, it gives CSVESPAGGAGTQYF.

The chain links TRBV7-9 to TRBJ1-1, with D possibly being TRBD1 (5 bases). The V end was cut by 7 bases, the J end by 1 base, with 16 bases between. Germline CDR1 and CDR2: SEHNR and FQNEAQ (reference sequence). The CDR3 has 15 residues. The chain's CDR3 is CASTRGSGPNTEAFF. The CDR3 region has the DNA TGTGCCAGCACGCGAGGCTCAGGGCCGAACACTGAAGCTTTCTTT.

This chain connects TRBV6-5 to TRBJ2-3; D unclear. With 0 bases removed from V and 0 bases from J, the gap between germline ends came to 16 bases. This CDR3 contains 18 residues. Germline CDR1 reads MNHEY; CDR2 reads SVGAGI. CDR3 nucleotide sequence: TGTGCCAGCAGTTACTCGAGTGACACTCGTACTAGCACAGATACGCAGTATTTT. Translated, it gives CASSYSSDTRTSTDTQYF.

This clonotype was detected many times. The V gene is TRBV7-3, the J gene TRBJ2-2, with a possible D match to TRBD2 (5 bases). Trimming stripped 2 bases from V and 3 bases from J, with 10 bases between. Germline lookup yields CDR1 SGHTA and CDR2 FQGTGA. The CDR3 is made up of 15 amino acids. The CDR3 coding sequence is TGTGCCAGCAGCTTATTTGGTAGCGACACCGGGGAGCTGTTTTTT. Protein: CASSLFGSDTGELFF.

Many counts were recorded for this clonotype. Written as DNA, the CDR3 is TGCAGTGCTAGAGAGTCGGGAGGGATTGCGTACGAGCAGTACTTC. Its protein product is CSARESGGIAYEQYF. This chain links TRBV20-1 with TRBJ2-7; the match to TRBD2 covers 8 bases. With 0 bases clipped from V and 4 bases from J, the junction kept 8 bases outside the gene matches. Germline V lookup: CDR1 DFQATT, CDR2 SNEGSKA (reference sequence). There are 15 residues in the CDR3.

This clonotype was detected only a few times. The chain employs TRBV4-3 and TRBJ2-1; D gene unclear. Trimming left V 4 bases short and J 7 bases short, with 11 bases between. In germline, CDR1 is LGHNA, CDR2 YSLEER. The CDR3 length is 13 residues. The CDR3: CASSLRLGNEQFF. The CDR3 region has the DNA TGCGCCAGCAGCCTGCGCCTGGGGAATGAGCAGTTCTTC.

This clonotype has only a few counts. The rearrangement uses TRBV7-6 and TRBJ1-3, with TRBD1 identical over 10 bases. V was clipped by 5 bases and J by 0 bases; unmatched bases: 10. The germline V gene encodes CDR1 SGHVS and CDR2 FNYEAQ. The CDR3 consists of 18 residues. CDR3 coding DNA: TGTGCCAGCAGCCGAGGGGGGACAGGGGCCTCCTCTGGAAACACCATATATTTT. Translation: CASSRGGTGASSGNTIYF.

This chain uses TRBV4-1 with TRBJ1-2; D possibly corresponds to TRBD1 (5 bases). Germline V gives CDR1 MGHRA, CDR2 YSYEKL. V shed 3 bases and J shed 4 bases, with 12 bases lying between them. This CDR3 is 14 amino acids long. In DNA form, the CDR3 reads TGCGCCAGCAGCCAGTCCAGGGTAGGCTATGGCTACACCTTC. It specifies CASSQSRVGYGYTF.

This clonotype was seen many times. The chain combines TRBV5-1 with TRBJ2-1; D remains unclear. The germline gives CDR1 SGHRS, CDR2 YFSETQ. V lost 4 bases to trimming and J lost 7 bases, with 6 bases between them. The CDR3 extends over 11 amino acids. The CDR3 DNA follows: TGCGCCAGCAGCATAGTAAATGAGCAGTTCTTC. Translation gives CASSIVNEQFF. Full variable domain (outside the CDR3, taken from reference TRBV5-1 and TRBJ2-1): KAGVTQTPRYLIKTRGQQVTLSCSPISGHRSVSWYQQTPGQGLQFLFEYFSETQRNKGNFPGRFSGRQFSNSRSEMNVSTLELGDSALYLCASSIVNEQFFGPGTRLTVL.

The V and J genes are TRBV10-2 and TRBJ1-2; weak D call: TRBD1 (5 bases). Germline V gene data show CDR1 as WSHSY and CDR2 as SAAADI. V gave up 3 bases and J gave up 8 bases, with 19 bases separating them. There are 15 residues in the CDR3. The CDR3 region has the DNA TGCGCCAGCAGTGACCCGGGGACCGAAACAACGGGCTACACCTTC. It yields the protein CASSDPGTETTGYTF.

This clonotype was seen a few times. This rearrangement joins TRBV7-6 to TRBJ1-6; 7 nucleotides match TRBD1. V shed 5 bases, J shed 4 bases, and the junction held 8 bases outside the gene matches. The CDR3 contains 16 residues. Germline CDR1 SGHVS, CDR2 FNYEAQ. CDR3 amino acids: CASSLQGGGYNSPLHF. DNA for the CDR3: TGTGCCAGCAGCCTCCAAGGGGGCGGGTATAATTCACCCCTCCACTTT.

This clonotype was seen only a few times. CDR3 bases: TGCGCCAGCAGCTTAAAGGACAGGGGTAACATTCAGTACTTC. It translates to CASSLKDRGNIQYF. V usage is TRBV5-1 and J usage is TRBJ2-4; 9 bases agree with TRBD1. The junction had 4 bases not matched to a gene; V was cut back by 2 bases and J by 7 bases. This CDR3 is built from 14 residues. Germline V lookup: CDR1 SGHRS, CDR2 YFSETQ.

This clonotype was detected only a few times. CDR3 residues: CASSLGRGRGNEAFF. The CDR3 region has the DNA TGTGCCAGCAGCTTAGGGAGAGGGAGGGGAAATGAAGCTTTCTTT. The chain has TRBV7-6 and TRBJ1-1; D may be TRBD1 (5 bases). Per germline, CDR1 SGHVS and CDR2 FNYEAQ. The CDR3 length is 15 residues. Trimming left V 1 base short and J 7 bases short, with 16 bases between.

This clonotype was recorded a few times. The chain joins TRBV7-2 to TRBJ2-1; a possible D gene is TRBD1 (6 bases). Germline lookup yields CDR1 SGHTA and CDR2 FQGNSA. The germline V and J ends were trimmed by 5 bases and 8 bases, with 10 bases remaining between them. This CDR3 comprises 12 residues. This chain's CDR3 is CASSPHRDEQFF. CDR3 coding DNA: TGTGCCAGCAGCCCTCACAGGGATGAGCAGTTCTTC.

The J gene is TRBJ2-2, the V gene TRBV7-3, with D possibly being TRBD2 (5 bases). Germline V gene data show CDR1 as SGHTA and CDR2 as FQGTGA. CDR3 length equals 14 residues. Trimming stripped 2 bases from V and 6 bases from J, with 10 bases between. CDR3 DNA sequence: TGTGCCAGCAGCTTACTGGCTAGCCCCGGGGAGCTGTTTTTT. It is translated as CASSLLASPGELFF.

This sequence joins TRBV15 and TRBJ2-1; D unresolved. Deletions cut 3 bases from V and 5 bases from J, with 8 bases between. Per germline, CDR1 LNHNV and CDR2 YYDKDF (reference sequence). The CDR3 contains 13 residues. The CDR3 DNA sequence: TGTGCCACCAGCAGTCGAGTCCACAATGAGCAGTTCTTC. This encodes CATSSRVHNEQFF.

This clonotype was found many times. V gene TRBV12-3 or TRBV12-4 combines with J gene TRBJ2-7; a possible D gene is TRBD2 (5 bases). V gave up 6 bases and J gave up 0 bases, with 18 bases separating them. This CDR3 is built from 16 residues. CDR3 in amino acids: CASSQTSNTYSYEQYF. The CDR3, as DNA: TGTGCCAGCAGCCAAACTAGTAACACCTACTCCTACGAGCAGTACTTC.

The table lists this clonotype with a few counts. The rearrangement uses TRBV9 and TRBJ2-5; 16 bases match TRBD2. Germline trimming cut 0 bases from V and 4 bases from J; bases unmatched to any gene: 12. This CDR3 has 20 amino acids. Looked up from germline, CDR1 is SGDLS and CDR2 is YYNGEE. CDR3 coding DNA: TGTGCCAGCAGCGTAGGCATGGGACTAGCGGGGGGGCCCGCTTTAGAGACCCAGTACTTC. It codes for CASSVGMGLAGGPALETQYF.

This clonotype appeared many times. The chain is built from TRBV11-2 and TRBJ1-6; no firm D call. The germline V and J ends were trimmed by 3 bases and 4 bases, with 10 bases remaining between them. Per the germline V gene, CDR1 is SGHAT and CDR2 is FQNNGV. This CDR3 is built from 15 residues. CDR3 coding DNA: TGTGCCAGCAGCTTCTGGACGGATTATAATTCACCCCTCCACTTT. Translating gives CASSFWTDYNSPLHF.